This T cell receptor (beta chain) was obtained from a study of cytomegalovirus exposure and HLA in healthy donors (dated by TCRdb to about 2017). With regard to the full study: An earlier analysis of 587 of the donors reported 250 to 300 Gb of sequence data and 90 million to 120 million unique TCR beta sequences obtained from around 170 million T cells. About 330 gigabases of sequencing data and around 80 million unique TCR sequences made up an early release that covered about 640 HLA-typed donors. The genetic ancestry cluster associated with self-reported Caucasian donors included about 81% of the 398 genotyped donors. The study was designed to test whether signatures of past pathogen exposure could be identified by cataloging public T cell receptors. Using immunosequencing, the study profiled T cell repertoires from fewer than 850 subjects and related those repertoires to cytomegalovirus serostatus. A separate validation cohort of over a hundred different subjects was used in addition to the roughly 620-subject first cohort. To predict cytomegalovirus infection status, the study combined high-throughput TCR immunosequencing, statistical association of individual TCRs with disease status, and machine learning. A later analysis re-analyzed previously published TCR beta repertoires from roughly 600 donors and added high-resolution HLA genotyping to study TCR occurrence patterns. The later analysis used no new phenotypic data to find candidate immune exposures, relying instead on TCR beta sequences and their occurrence across donors. An earlier analysis of fewer than 700 of the donors applied high-throughput TCR beta sequencing to assess whether each TCR beta V gene segment acted as functional or pseudogenic. Donor age, sex, ethnicity and CMV serostatus were compiled together with the repertoire data. In a later genetic analysis, genome-wide SNP genotypes for 398 of the 666 donors were used, and that subset was treated as a discovery cohort. Every repertoire in the discovery cohort had been generated on one and the same sequencing platform. Class I and class II HLA loci were covered by the typing at four-digit resolution. The number of typed donors differed by locus: about 620-640 for A, B, C, DRB1 and DQB1; 522 for DQA1; approximately 610 for DPA1; and roughly 470 for DPB1. Roughly five DR-DQ haplotypes were handled as single units for association and clustering, since linkage in the cohort was strong. Across some 400 genotyped donors of the cohort, an average of approximately 240,000 unique TCR beta nucleotide sequences per donor were sequenced, and approximately 19% of those sequences were non-productive. Beyond this particular receptor, the publication reports: In an earlier analysis of fewer than 700 of the donors, most TCR beta V segments appeared in productive rearrangements about 87% or about 30% of the time, broadly matching IMGT annotations. Three of the identified cytomegalovirus-associated TCR beta chains were confirmed in vitro to be specific for cytomegalovirus antigens. In a later genetic analysis, fewer N-insertions in productive TCRs were reported among donors in an Asian-associated ancestry cluster than the roughly 700-donor mean. The authors suggested that the approach could potentially be generalized to other disease states and immunological phenotypes. Cytomegalovirus status was reported to be diagnosed by the classifier with high specificity and sensitivity in both the original and validation cohorts. In a later analysis, the rate of TCR association differed among HLA loci, with DRB1 alleles having the most associated TCRs and HLA-C alleles having the fewest. A later analysis found that HLA-associated TCR beta chains were more clonally expanded and had lower generation probabilities than equally common non-associated chains. A further reported finding was that TCR beta sequences accurately predicted the HLA-A and HLA-B alleles for most subjects in the first cohort. A later analysis found that most CMV-associated TCR beta chains appeared HLA-restricted, with HLA associations seemingly driven largely by CMV exposure. Several of the top co-occurrence clusters appeared to be linked to parvovirus B19, influenza, CMV and Epstein-Barr virus, according to a later analysis. When HLA alleles, especially DR and DQ, strongly co-occurred, TCR associations were difficult to assign to individual alleles. Sequencing depth was assumed to be roughly uniform across donors in the presence/absence analyses, though that assumption may not hold. In this cohort, only TCR beta chains were sequenced, and detectable features were limited by the absence of alpha or paired-chain data. The sequencing pipeline was judged likely to have produced a cluster of highly shared sequence variants as a technical artifact. In the study, about 150 TCR beta chains were listed as associated with cytomegalovirus. In a later genetic analysis, a missense DCLRE1C variant was associated with V-gene and J-gene trimming of TCR beta chains, and the association was replicated in an independent cohort. A later analysis associated about 17,000 TCR beta sequences with specific HLA alleles at a false discovery rate of 0.05. Because the 87-base-pair reads could not distinguish some IMGT-functional V segments, including TRBV6-2 and TRBV6-3, those segments were excluded. Because HLA typing was missing for some donors at each locus, association tests included only the typed subset. Most TCR sequences were observed very rarely across donors, whereas some public TCRs were present in many individuals. The only immune exposure information available for the cohort was CMV serostatus. Over 15 rarely observed V segments, including chromosome 9 orphons, were excluded from the earlier analysis of just under 600 of the donors because counts were too low. Linkage disequilibrium might explain the correlated functional status among segregating V segments, but an unknown experimental factor could not be excluded.

The cohort consisted of 600 to 700 healthy bone marrow donors. Cohort members were all nominally healthy when sampled, although unrecorded immune exposures were likely present. The donor was CMV seronegative and was included in the group of about 400 seronegative cohort members. A peripheral blood sample was provided by each donor, and peripheral blood mononuclear cells were used for TCR beta sequencing. Genomic DNA was extracted from the blood cell samples with the Qiagen DNeasy Blood Extraction Kit. The CDR3 holds 13 amino acids from the cysteine to the phenylalanine. Left in the record is the CDR3 DNA by itself, 39 bases read in frame from the first base. Sequences MNHEY (CDR1) and SVGAGI (CDR2) are obtained from the germline V gene. V gives up 2 bases and J gives up 8 bases, and the segment between their germline ends measures 12 bases. Libraries were built with the immunoSEQ multiplex PCR assay. The multiplex PCR relied on a mix of 60 forward primers for TCR Vbeta segments and 13 reverse primers for TCR Jbeta segments. The CDR3 region of rearranged TCR beta genes was amplified from genomic DNA by a multiplex PCR assay. On the Illumina HiSeq System, the amplified TCR beta libraries were sequenced as 87-base-pair reads. Regarding the original processing steps: Across the roughly 670 repertoires, a later analysis counted 75 million to 90 million unique TCR beta chains, 9.5 million to 12 million of which were shared by at least two donors. To remove PCR and sequencing errors, raw reads were error-corrected and collapsed into unique sequences using a nearest-neighbor algorithm that merged closely related sequences. CDR3 sequences were aligned to IMGT reference sequences to assign V, D and J gene segments. For a sequence to be retained, a match of at least six nucleotides to both a V gene segment and a J gene segment was required. A rearrangement counted as productive if the CDR3 had no stop codons and remained in frame with V and J, and every other rearrangement counted as non-productive. Following IMGT convention, CDR3 was defined as the stretch from the second conserved V-encoded cysteine to the conserved J-encoded phenylalanine. Sequences without an unambiguous match to a single V gene segment were excluded from the earlier analysis of about 600 of the donors. In an earlier analysis of several hundred of the donors, V segments were called functional above 56.7% productive rearrangements and were called segregating when the between-donor standard deviation exceeded 5%. A statistical classification framework was developed to diagnose cytomegalovirus status using the catalog of TCR beta chain sequences. In a later analysis, V and J genes were assigned by comparing TCR nucleotide sequences against IMGT/GENE-DB human TR gene sequences. A later analysis assigned CDR3 sequences and most-parsimonious VDJ recombination scenarios with the TCRdist pipeline. In a later analysis, each TCR beta chain was defined by its CDR3 amino acid sequence together with its V-gene family, and reads without a unique V-gene family were excluded. In a later analysis, around 600 highly shared, low-generation-probability nucleotide sequences were removed to address suspected cross-contamination and a sequencing artifact. In a later analysis, a clonal expansion index was calculated for each public chain from normalized within-repertoire ranks of inferred template counts. A later analysis computed generation probabilities with a VDJ recombination model fitted to out-of-frame rearrangements, and checked the results against IGoR. In a later analysis, hypergeometric tests were used to score TCR-TCR, TCR-HLA and TCR-CMV co-occurrence, with a repertoire-size bias correction applied to TCR pairs. In a later analysis, false discovery rates were estimated by permuting HLA or CMV assignments 20 times. A later analysis grouped co-occurring TCRs with DBSCAN, adding TCRdist sequence similarity when clustering within HLA-allele-positive subsets. Repertoires with fewer than 30,000 or more than 120,000 public chains were left out of co-occurrence clustering, as were five repertoires with anomalous nucleotide sharing. In TCRdb, the immuneACCESS table is reduced to in-frame sequences with V and J assigned. These tables do not hold every clone; where another copy was compared, an unresolved V gene accounts for under half, and the others remain unexplained. For V, J and clone size, that table is used; D and trimming come from the DNA. The sample's records list around 65,000 clones. The ten most abundant clones make up more than 15% of the sample.

Points on this clone: The antigen it binds to is not known.

The clonotype originates from a boy aged 5 to 17 in good health and CMV-seronegative. Sequencing input: PBMCs. This chain is built from TRBV6-5 and TRBJ1-2; the D gene assignment is ambiguous. The CDR3 reads CASSYDGGRGYTF. The DNA is as follows: TGTGCCAGCAGTTACGACGGAGGACGGGGCTACACCTTC.